This TCR beta chain was recorded in a study of control samples from healthy donors and cancer patients. Data came from immunoSEQ multiplex PCR; TCRdb stores just in-frame clones and leaves some out. Among around 200,000 clones listed, around 93% were seen once. The ends were cut back, 2 bases at V and 9 bases at J, with 8 bases in the middle. Germline CDR1 MDHEN, CDR2 SYDVKM. This CDR3 has 12 residues. Material for sequencing was blood. The TCR originated in a man younger than 30 in good health. This chain links TRBV28 with TRBJ2-1; no clear D gene. The CDR3, as DNA: TGTGCCAGCAGTTTAGCGACCACTGAGCAGTTCTTC. Residues: CASSLATTEQFF. Based on the CDR3 plus reference TRBV28 and TRBJ2-1, the full variable domain is DVKVTQSSRYLVKRTGEKVFLECVQDMDHENMFWYRQDPGLGLRLIYFSYDVKMKEKGDIPEGYSVSREKKERFSLILESASTNQTSMYLCASSLATTEQFFGPGTRLTVL.